These 27 T cell receptor beta chains were all obtained from the same sample, sequenced in a study of cytomegalovirus exposure and HLA in healthy donors. Some clones are missing from TCRdb's copy, which holds only in-frame ones; the method was immunoSEQ multiplex PCR. Among 57,000 or so clones, roughly 94% were seen once, and the ten largest hold 2% to 2.5%. The sequenced sample was PBMCs. These receptors came from a young man in good health and CMV-seronegative.

The gene calls are TRBV19 and TRBJ2-7, with 8 bases fitting TRBD2. There are 14 residues in the CDR3. The ends lost 6 bases at V and 0 bases at J; junction bases unmatched: 4. Germline CDR1 LNHDA, CDR2 SQIVND (reference sequence). The CDR3 coding sequence is TGTGCCAGTAGCCCTAGCGGGCTCTCCTACGAGCAGTACTTC. It yields the protein CASSPSGLSYEQYF.

The gene calls are TRBV15 and TRBJ2-7, with TRBD1 matching over 8 bases. V shed 3 bases, J shed 3 bases, and the junction held 4 bases outside the gene matches. CDR1 is LNHNV, CDR2 YYDKDF, per germline (reference sequence). The CDR3 covers 14 residues. CDR3 amino acids: CATSREGTGYEQYF. CDR3 DNA sequence: TGTGCCACCAGCAGGGAGGGGACAGGCTACGAGCAGTACTTC. Based on the CDR3 plus reference TRBV15 and TRBJ2-7, the full variable domain is DAMVIQNPRYQVTQFGKPVTLSCSQTLNHNVMYWYQQKSSQAPKLLFHYYDKDFNNEADTPDNFQSRRPNTSFCFLDIRSPGLGDTAMYLCATSREGTGYEQYFGPGTRLTVT.

The count of this clone is one. This chain links TRBV10-3 with TRBJ2-4, with TRBD1 identical over 9 bases. CDR3 size: 14 residues. Trimming removed 8 bases from V and 7 bases from J; junction bases left unmatched: 9. Germline lookup yields CDR1 ENHRY and CDR2 SYGVKD. CDR3 in DNA: TGTGCCATCGGAGCCGGGACAGGGACGAACATTCAGTACTTC. Translating gives CAIGAGTGTNIQYF.

The chain recombines TRBV5-1 with TRBJ1-1; TRBD1 agrees at 8 bases. Germline lookup yields CDR1 SGHRS and CDR2 YFSETQ. The CDR3 runs 20 residues. Trimming took 2 bases from V and 1 from J; bases not matched to a gene: 19. The CDR3 DNA is TGCGCCAGCAGCTTCCTGGGCCAGGGGGCTCAAGGAGGGAGGAACACTGAAGCTTTCTTT. This sequence encodes CASSFLGQGAQGGRNTEAFF.

This sequence joins TRBV6-1 and TRBJ2-3; 11 positions agree with TRBD1. CDR3 length equals 14 residues. V lost 4 bases and J lost 4; bases outside the gene matches: 1. The V gene's germline CDR1 is MNHNS and CDR2 SASEGT. CDR3 in DNA: TGTGCCAGCAGTGGGACAGGGGGCGCAGATACGCAGTATTTT. It is translated as CASSGTGGADTQYF.

This clone was detected once. The chain is built from TRBV6-6 and TRBJ2-5, with D tentatively TRBD2 (6 bases). This CDR3 contains 12 residues. Trimming stripped 7 bases from V and 2 bases from J, with 8 bases between. Germline values: CDR1 MNHNY, CDR2 SVGAGI (reference sequence). CDR3 region: CASKRAQETQYF. The DNA for the CDR3 is TGTGCCAGCAAGCGGGCACAAGAGACCCAGTACTTC.

In its sample, this clone was seen once. The rearrangement uses TRBV7-8 and TRBJ2-5; D call uncertain. The CDR3 runs 13 residues. Trimming shortened V by 1 base and J by 2 bases, and 5 bases separated the two germline ends. Germline V gene data show CDR1 as SGHVS and CDR2 as FQNEAQ. The CDR3 protein is CASSLDSQETQYF. The CDR3 region has the DNA TGTGCCAGCAGCTTAGATAGTCAAGAGACCCAGTACTTC. The whole variable domain, remainder taken from reference TRBV7-8 and TRBJ2-5, is GAGVSQSPRYKVAKRGQDVALRCDPISGHVSLFWYQQALGQGPEFLTYFQNEAQLDKSGLPSDRFFAERPEGSVSTLKIQRTQQEDSAVYLCASSLDSQETQYFGPGTRLLVL.

The V call is TRBV28, the J call TRBJ1-2; tentatively, D is TRBD1 (5 bases). Germline loops: CDR1 MDHEN, CDR2 SYDVKM. CDR3 length equals 15 residues. V lost 6 bases and J lost 1, with 15 bases in between. The CDR3 DNA follows: TGTGCCAGCAGCCCTGGGGGGAGGGTTAACTATGGCTACACCTTC. Its translation is CASSPGGRVNYGYTF.

The chain uses TRBV27 and TRBJ2-7, with 9 bases aligning to TRBD1. CDR1 is MNHEY, CDR2 SMNVEV, per germline (reference sequence). V dropped 6 bases and J dropped 2; count of bases not matched to a gene: 11. The CDR3 has 16 amino acids. CDR3: CASSVLPGTGTYEQYF. The CDR3 DNA is TGTGCCAGCAGCGTATTGCCCGGGACAGGGACCTACGAGCAGTACTTC.

This sequence joins TRBV27 and TRBJ2-2, with 9 bases aligning to TRBD1. The V segment lost 6 bases and the J segment 4 bases; nucleotides outside the gene matches: 0. Germline CDR1 reads MNHEY; CDR2 reads SMNVEV (reference sequence). The CDR3 is made up of 13 amino acids. CDR3 DNA sequence: TGTGCCAGCAGGACAGGGGGCACCGGGGAGCTGTTTTTT. This codes for CASRTGGTGELFF.

The rearrangement joins TRBV9 to TRBJ2-4, with D tentatively TRBD1 (7 bases). There are 14 residues in the CDR3. CDR1 SGDLS and CDR2 YYNGEE come from the germline V gene. The V end was cut by 0 bases, the J end by 8 bases, with 12 bases between. This chain's CDR3 is CASSVVGGGDIQYF. The CDR3 coding sequence is TGTGCCAGCAGCGTAGTCGGAGGGGGCGACATTCAGTACTTC.

In DNA, the CDR3 is TGTGCCAGCAGCCAAGATGGACAGGGGCTCTTGGGTGGCGCAGATACGCAGTATTTT. As protein: CASSQDGQGLLGGADTQYF. This chain connects TRBV14 to TRBJ2-3, with 9 bases fitting TRBD1. CDR1 and CDR2 (germline): SGHDN, FVKESK. This CDR3 has 19 amino acids. Trimming at V came to 0 bases and at J to 4 bases, leaving 14 bases not matched to a gene. Using reference TRBV14 and TRBJ2-3 for the parts outside the CDR3, the full variable domain is EAGVTQFPSHSVIEKGQTVTLRCDPISGHDNLYWYRRVMGKEIKFLLHFVKESKQDESGMPNNRFLAERTGGTYSTLKVQPAELEDSGVYFCASSQDGQGLLGGADTQYFGPGTRLTVL.

The V gene is TRBV18, the J gene TRBJ2-1, with 8 bases aligning to TRBD2. Germline trimming cut 3 bases from V and 5 bases from J; bases unmatched to any gene: 6. The CDR3 runs 15 residues. The germline gives CDR1 KGHSH, CDR2 LQKENI. The CDR3 sequence: CASSPPGLVHNEQFF. The CDR3 DNA follows: TGTGCCAGCTCACCCCCGGGACTAGTCCACAATGAGCAGTTCTTC.

The CDR3 here is CASSFSSGMQYF. For the CDR3, the DNA is TGTGCCAGCAGTTTCTCTAGCGGGATGCAGTACTTC. The V gene is TRBV27, the J gene TRBJ2-5; 9 bases line up with TRBD2. There are 12 residues in the CDR3. V was clipped by 3 bases and J by 11 bases; unmatched bases: 4. In germline, CDR1 is MNHEY, CDR2 SMNVEV (reference sequence).

V is TRBV30 and J is TRBJ1-5; tentative D call: TRBD1 (6 bases). The CDR3 is 12 residues long. Per the germline V gene, CDR1 is GTSNPN and CDR2 is SVGIG (reference sequence). Trimming stripped 3 bases from V and 9 bases from J, with 12 bases between. CDR3 in amino acids: CAWSRQTGPQHF. CDR3 sequence (DNA): TGTGCCTGGAGCCGACAGACAGGGCCCCAGCATTTT.

This clone was counted a few times. This chain connects TRBV14 to TRBJ2-7; D remains unclear. CDR3 length: 14 amino acids. V dropped 1 base and J dropped 7 bases, with 14 bases sitting between them. Germline loops: CDR1 SGHDN, CDR2 FVKESK. The CDR3 bases are TGTGCCAGCAGCCAAGTCGGAAGCTACGGGGAGCAGTACTTC. Its protein is CASSQVGSYGEQYF.

This clone was seen just once. This rearrangement joins TRBV13 to TRBJ1-1; no clear D. Trimming stripped 5 bases from V and 0 bases from J, with 4 bases between. Germline V gives CDR1 PRHDT, CDR2 FYEKMQ (reference sequence). The CDR3 runs 12 residues. CDR3 protein: CASSRVNTEAFF. The CDR3 DNA reads TGTGCCAGCAGCCGCGTGAACACTGAAGCTTTCTTT.

The gene calls are TRBV28 and TRBJ1-1; 12 nucleotides align to TRBD1. The CDR3 is made up of 15 amino acids. The J segment lost 4 bases and the V segment lost 5 bases, leaving 5 bases of the junction unmatched. Germline V gene lookup returns CDR1 MDHEN and CDR2 SYDVKM. For the CDR3, the DNA is TGTGCCAGCAGTACAGGGACAGGGGGCCGCACTGAAGCTTTCTTT. Its translation is CASSTGTGGRTEAFF.

This chain links TRBV10-1 with TRBJ2-7, with 11 bases aligning to TRBD2. Trimming cost V 4 bases and J 2 bases; bases outside gene matches: 4. CDR1 and CDR2 (germline): WNHNN, SYGVQD (reference sequence). The CDR3 has 15 residues. CDR3 sequence reads: CASSGTSGPTYEQYF. CDR3 nucleotide sequence: TGCGCCAGCAGTGGGACTAGCGGGCCCACCTACGAGCAGTACTTC.

The chain has TRBV28 and TRBJ2-1, with TRBD2 matching 10 bases. This CDR3 is built from 16 residues. From germline, CDR1 is MDHEN and CDR2 SYDVKM. Trimming took 5 bases from V and 4 from J; bases not matched to a gene: 8. DNA for the CDR3: TGTGCCAGCAGTCCCGGAACTAGCGGGATGTACAATGAGCAGTTCTTC. This codes for CASSPGTSGMYNEQFF.

The DNA of the CDR3 is TGTGCCAGCAGCCTTGGGCAGGGTGTATGGGAGCAGTACTTC. It specifies CASSLGQGVWEQYF. V gene TRBV7-7 combines with J gene TRBJ2-7; a weak D match, TRBD1 (5 bases). V dropped 5 bases and J dropped 7 bases, with 18 bases sitting between them. The CDR3 is made up of 14 amino acids. Germline CDR1 is SSHAT and CDR2 is FNYEAQ (reference sequence).

This chain uses TRBV6-5 with TRBJ1-2; TRBD1 matches at 8 bases. Germline trimming cut 4 bases from V and 5 bases from J; bases unmatched to any gene: 6. Germline lookup yields CDR1 MNHEY and CDR2 SVGAGI. This CDR3 has 14 amino acids. The CDR3 sequence: CASSWAGTGYGYTF. In DNA form, the CDR3 reads TGTGCCAGCAGTTGGGCCGGGACAGGTTATGGCTACACCTTC.

The genes are TRBV6-4 and TRBJ2-7; 11 bases are shared with TRBD2. The CDR3 is 15 residues long. From germline, CDR1 is MRHNA and CDR2 SNTAGT. Losses at the gene ends were 6 bases for V and 3 bases for J; bases not matched to a gene: 7. The CDR3 region has the DNA TGTGCCAGCAGGAAACGTAGCGGGAGGGACTACGAGCAGTACTTC. Translating it yields CASRKRSGRDYEQYF.

V and J are TRBV4-2 and TRBJ2-1, with no clear D. CDR3 length equals 13 residues. CDR1 is LGHNA and CDR2 is YNFKEQ in the germline V gene. V lost 4 bases, J lost 5 bases, and 9 bases lay in between. CDR3 protein: CASSRSLHNEQFF. The CDR3 DNA follows: TGTGCCAGCAGCCGTAGCTTACACAATGAGCAGTTCTTC.

V usage is TRBV28 and J usage is TRBJ2-3; 10 nucleotides align to TRBD1. Germline V CDR1 and CDR2: MDHEN, SYDVKM. CDR3 size: 17 residues. The J segment lost 4 bases and the V segment lost 3 bases, leaving 10 bases of the junction unmatched. In DNA form, the CDR3 reads TGTGCCAGCAGTTTCGTCCCTTTTGGACAGGGGGCAGATACGCAGTATTTT. This encodes CASSFVPFGQGADTQYF.

V is TRBV28 and J is TRBJ2-3; 7 nucleotides match TRBD2. The V segment lost 6 bases and the J segment 6 bases; nucleotides outside the gene matches: 3. This CDR3 spans 12 amino acids. The germline V gene has CDR1 MDHEN and CDR2 SYDVKM. DNA for the CDR3: TGTGCCAGCAGAACTAGCGAGGATACGCAGTATTTT. Protein: CASRTSEDTQYF.

This clone occurred once. The rearrangement links TRBV10-1 to TRBJ1-5; weak D call: TRBD1 (5 bases). The length of the CDR3 is 13 residues. V was clipped by 2 bases and J by 6 bases, with 8 bases between them. Germline-derived CDR1 and CDR2 are WNHNN and SYGVQD (reference sequence). CDR3 coding DNA: TGCGCCAGCAGTGAGCTCCAGGGTCAGCCCCAGCATTTT. Translating it yields CASSELQGQPQHF.